Below are 10 T cell receptor beta chains sequenced from a single sample in a study of T cell responses to AZD1222 COVID-19 vaccine. TCRdb keeps only in-frame clones here, not all; method: immunoSEQ multiplex PCR. The repertoire includes about 110,000 clones, about 90% of them detected once, and 6.5% to 10% sits in the top ten. The source material was peripheral blood, sampled 28 days after the second AZD1222 dose. These receptors were collected from an adult who received the AZD1222 COVID-19 vaccine.

The chain combines TRBV6-5 with TRBJ1-4; tentatively, D is TRBD1 (6 bases). The CDR3 is 13 amino acids. The germline V gene encodes CDR1 MNHEY and CDR2 SVGAGI. V lost 8 bases and J lost 5, with 12 bases in between. This CDR3 reads CASRTVRNEKLFF. The CDR3 bases are TGTGCCAGCCGGACAGTCCGAAATGAAAAACTGTTTTTT.

The chain uses TRBV24-1 and TRBJ2-2; 10 positions match TRBD1. Trimming at V came to 4 bases and at J to 6 bases, leaving 10 bases not matched to a gene. The CDR3 loop spans 17 amino acids. Per germline, CDR1 KGHDR and CDR2 SFDVKD. CDR3 sequence (DNA): TGTGCCACCAGTGACCCTCGGACAGGGGGAGGGGCCGGGGAGCTGTTTTTT. Translating it yields CATSDPRTGGGAGELFF.

V gene TRBV15 combines with J gene TRBJ2-3; the D is unclear. Per the germline V gene, CDR1 is LNHNV and CDR2 is YYDKDF (reference sequence). This CDR3 contains 14 residues. V gave up 0 bases and J gave up 10 bases, with 14 bases separating them. In DNA form, the CDR3 reads TGTGCCACCAGCAGAGATCAGGCAGGTCGGCCGCAGTATTTT. Encoded protein: CATSRDQAGRPQYF.

The count of this clone is one. The rearrangement joins TRBV7-5 to TRBJ1-2. TRBV7-5 is flagged as a pseudogene. This CDR3 spans 15 amino acids. DNA of the CDR3: TGTGTCAGAAGCCGATCAGGGGAGGTTAACTATGGCTACACCTTC. Residues: CVRSRSGEVNYGYTF.

In DNA, the CDR3 is TGTGCCAGCAGCTTAGAGCGGGGGGCCTTATACAATGAGCAGTTCTTC. It codes for CASSLERGALYNEQFF. The rearrangement joins TRBV7-3 to TRBJ2-1, with TRBD2 matching 9 bases. Germline assignment: CDR1 SGHTA and CDR2 FQGTGA. The CDR3 sequence is 16 residues long. Germline trimming cut 2 bases from V and 4 bases from J; bases unmatched to any gene: 6. The variable domain in full, with the rest retrieved from reference TRBV7-3 and TRBJ2-1, is GAGVSQTPSNKVTEKGKYVELRCDPISGHTALYWYRQSLGQGPEFLIYFQGTGAADDSGLPNDRFFAVRPEGSVSTLKIQRTERGDSAVYLCASSLERGALYNEQFFGPGTRLTVL.

V and J are TRBV6-2 or TRBV6-3 and TRBJ1-2; D is undetermined. This CDR3 contains 11 residues. With 6 bases removed from V and 10 bases from J, the gap between germline ends came to 12 bases. Germline values: CDR1 MNHEY, CDR2 SVGEGT. As DNA, the CDR3 is TGTGCCAGCAGCAGAGACATAGACTACACCTTC. It is translated as CASSRDIDYTF.

V is TRBV23-1 and J is TRBJ2-4; D possibly corresponds to TRBD1 (6 bases). TRBV23-1 is marked as an open reading frame, function uncertain. The CDR3 is 10 residues long. V was clipped by 3 bases and J by 13 bases, with 7 bases between them. The CDR3 region has the DNA TGCGCCAGCAGTCAGGGACACCAGTACTTC. Protein: CASSQGHQYF.

The chain is built from TRBV5-5 and TRBJ2-7; TRBD1 matches 7 bases. Germline V CDR1 and CDR2: SGHKS, YYEKEE (reference sequence). V gave up 2 bases and J gave up 7 bases; unmatched junction bases: 9. CDR3 length equals 14 residues. This CDR3 is CASSFGQASREQYF. The CDR3 DNA follows: TGTGCCAGCAGCTTTGGACAGGCTAGTAGGGAGCAGTACTTC.

The chain is built from TRBV18 and TRBJ2-7, with D tentatively TRBD2 (6 bases). CDR3 length: 12 amino acids. Trimming removed 3 bases at V and 5 bases at J, with 8 bases between. Germline CDR1 is KGHSH and CDR2 is LQKENI. As DNA, the CDR3 is TGTGCCAGCTCACCGGAGGGGAACGAGCAGTACTTC. Translating it yields CASSPEGNEQYF.

The chain joins TRBV27 to TRBJ2-2; D unresolved. There are 13 residues in the CDR3. CDR1 MNHEY and CDR2 SMNVEV come from the germline V gene (reference sequence). V lost 3 bases, J lost 8 bases, and 10 bases lay in between. CDR3 nucleotide sequence: TGTGCCAGCAGTTTTAAGGTGACTGGGGAGCTGTTTTTT. Protein product: CASSFKVTGELFF.